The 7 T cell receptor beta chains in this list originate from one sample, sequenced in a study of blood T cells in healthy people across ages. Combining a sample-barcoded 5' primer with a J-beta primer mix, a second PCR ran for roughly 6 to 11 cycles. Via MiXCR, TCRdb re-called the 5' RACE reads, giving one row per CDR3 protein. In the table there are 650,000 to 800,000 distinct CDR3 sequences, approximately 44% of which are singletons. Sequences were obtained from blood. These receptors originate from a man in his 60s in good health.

CDR3 bases: TGTGCCAGCAACCTTGGACAGGACGGGGCTGAAGCTTTCTTT. The encoded protein is CASNLGQDGAEAFF. The chain links TRBV9 to TRBJ1-1; 7 bases align to TRBD1. The V gene's germline CDR1 is SGDLS and CDR2 YYNGEE. V was clipped by 6 bases and J by 6 bases; unmatched bases: 11. The CDR3 loop spans 14 amino acids.

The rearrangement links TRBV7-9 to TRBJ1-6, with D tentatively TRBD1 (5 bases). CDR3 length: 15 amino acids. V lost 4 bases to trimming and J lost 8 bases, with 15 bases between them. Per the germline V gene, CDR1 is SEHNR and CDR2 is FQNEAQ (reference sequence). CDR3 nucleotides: TGTGCCAGCAGCTCCTCCGACAGTGCGGATTCACCCCTCCACTTT. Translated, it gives CASSSSDSADSPLHF.

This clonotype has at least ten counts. The CDR3 region has the DNA TGTGCCAGCAGTGATAGCCACAATGAGCAGTTCTTC. It is translated as CASSDSHNEQFF. V is TRBV25-1 and J is TRBJ2-1; no reliable D call. Trimming removed 3 bases from V and 5 bases from J, with 5 bases in between. CDR1 is MGHDK, CDR2 SYGVNS, per germline. This CDR3 has 12 amino acids.

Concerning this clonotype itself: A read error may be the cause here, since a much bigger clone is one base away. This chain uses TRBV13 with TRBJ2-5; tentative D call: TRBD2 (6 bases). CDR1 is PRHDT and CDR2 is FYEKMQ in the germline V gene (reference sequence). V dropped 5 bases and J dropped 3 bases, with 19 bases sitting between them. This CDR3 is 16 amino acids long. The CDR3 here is CASSATGYRREETQYF. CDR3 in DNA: TGTGCCAGCAGCGCGACCGGTTATCGGAGGGAAGAGACCCAGTACTTC.

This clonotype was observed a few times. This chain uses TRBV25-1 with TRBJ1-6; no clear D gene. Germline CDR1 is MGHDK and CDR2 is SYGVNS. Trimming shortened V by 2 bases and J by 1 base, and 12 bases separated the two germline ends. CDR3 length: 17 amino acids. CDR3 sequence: CASSELASGSYNSPLHF. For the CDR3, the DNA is TGTGCCAGCAGTGAACTCGCATCGGGGTCCTATAATTCACCCCTCCACTTT.

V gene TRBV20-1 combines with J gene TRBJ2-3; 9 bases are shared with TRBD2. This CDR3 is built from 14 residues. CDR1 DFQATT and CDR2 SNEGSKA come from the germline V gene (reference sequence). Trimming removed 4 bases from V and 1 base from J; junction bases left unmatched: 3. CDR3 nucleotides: TGCAGTGCTACCGGCGGGGGGGGCACAGATACGCAGTATTTT. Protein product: CSATGGGGTDTQYF.

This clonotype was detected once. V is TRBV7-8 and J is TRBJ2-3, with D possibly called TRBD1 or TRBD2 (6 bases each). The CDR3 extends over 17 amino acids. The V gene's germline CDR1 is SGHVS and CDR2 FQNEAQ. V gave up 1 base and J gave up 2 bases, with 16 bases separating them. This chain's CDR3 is CASSLVARRGLTDTQYF. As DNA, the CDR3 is TGTGCCAGCAGCTTAGTGGCTCGCAGGGGACTCACAGATACGCAGTATTTT.